The 9 T cell receptor beta chains below all came from one sample that was sequenced in a study of beta chain features in type 1 diabetes. Expressed TCRB transcripts got sequenced, as all isolated RNA was reverse transcribed. Repertoires were generated with immunoSEQ multiplex PCR, while TCRdb's copy carries only in-frame clones and drops some. The sample shows approximately 300,000 clones, about 10% of them seen only once. The sequencing input was naive CD4+ T cells from blood. The receptor set was obtained from a woman aged 30 to 39 in good health.

This clone appeared a few times. This sequence joins TRBV28 and TRBJ2-4; possible D gene TRBD1, 5 bases. CDR1 is MDHEN, CDR2 SYDVKM, per germline. With 6 bases removed from V and 0 bases from J, the gap between germline ends came to 9 bases. The CDR3 length is 14 residues. The CDR3 here is CASRSQVAKNIQYF. CDR3 in DNA: TGTGCCAGCAGGTCACAGGTAGCCAAAAACATTCAGTACTTC.

J is TRBJ2-1 and V is TRBV19; a possible D gene is TRBD2 (5 bases). The CDR3 length is 12 residues. The V end lost 5 bases, the J end lost 9 bases, and 11 bases lay between the germline ends. Germline CDR1 reads LNHDA; CDR2 reads SQIVND (reference sequence). CDR3 residues: CASSVEGPEQFF. CDR3 sequence (DNA): TGTGCCAGTAGTGTCGAGGGCCCTGAGCAGTTCTTC.

This chain links TRBV5-4 with TRBJ1-1; D ambiguous. V lost 0 bases and J lost 1, with 10 bases in between. The CDR3 covers 15 residues. Germline lookup yields CDR1 SGHNT and CDR2 YYREEE (reference sequence). The CDR3 nucleotides are TGTGCCAGCAGCTTGGGGGCAGCCACGAACACTGAAGCTTTCTTT. Amino acids: CASSLGAATNTEAFF.

This clone was observed a few times. This chain connects TRBV30 to TRBJ2-7; D gene uncertain. V dropped 4 bases and J dropped 1 base, with 8 bases sitting between them. This CDR3 is 12 amino acids long. Germline lookup yields CDR1 GTSNPN and CDR2 SVGIG (reference sequence). CDR3 protein: CAWTVHSYEQYF. For the CDR3, the DNA is TGTGCCTGGACGGTCCATTCCTACGAGCAGTACTTC.

This clone was picked up a small number of times. The genes are TRBV6-1 and TRBJ1-5; no clear D gene. Germline CDR1 is MNHNS and CDR2 is SASEGT. There are 16 residues in the CDR3. Between the trimmed V and J ends, which lost 4 bases and 5 bases, there was a span of 18 bases. CDR3 DNA: TGTGCCAGCAGTGTACTACCCGGACTGGGAGATCAGCCCCAGCATTTT. Translated: CASSVLPGLGDQPQHF.

The rearrangement joins TRBV6-4 to TRBJ2-3, with TRBD1 matching over 7 bases. The V segment lost 3 bases and the J segment 9 bases; nucleotides outside the gene matches: 9. The CDR3 totals 14 residues. Germline V CDR1 and CDR2: MRHNA, SNTAGT. CDR3 region: CASSEGQGVDTQYF. The DNA of the CDR3 is TGTGCCAGCAGTGAAGGGCAGGGGGTCGACACGCAGTATTTT.

The genes are TRBV7-3 and TRBJ2-5, with D hard to call. The CDR3 is made up of 15 amino acids. V was cut by 5 bases and J by 5 bases, with 18 bases left in between. Looked up from germline, CDR1 is SGHTA and CDR2 is FQGTGA. CDR3 residues: CASSPKGESWETQYF. For the CDR3, the DNA is TGTGCCAGCAGCCCTAAAGGAGAGAGTTGGGAGACCCAGTACTTC. Based on the CDR3 plus reference TRBV7-3 and TRBJ2-5, the full variable domain is GAGVSQTPSNKVTEKGKYVELRCDPISGHTALYWYRQSLGQGPEFLIYFQGTGAADDSGLPNDRFFAVRPEGSVSTLKIQRTERGDSAVYLCASSPKGESWETQYFGPGTRLLVL.

The chain uses TRBV6-5 and TRBJ2-2; D is unresolved. CDR3 length equals 14 residues. V shed 8 bases and J shed 0 bases, with 10 bases lying between them. Germline V gene data show CDR1 as MNHEY and CDR2 as SVGAGI. CDR3 nucleotide sequence: TGTGCCAGCCACCAGGCCGCGAACACCGGGGAGCTGTTTTTT. It specifies CASHQAANTGELFF.

The chain links TRBV6-5 to TRBJ1-5, with 9 bases lining up with TRBD1. The CDR3 length is 15 residues. Per germline, CDR1 MNHEY and CDR2 SVGAGI. Trimming at V came to 6 bases and at J to 0 bases, leaving 3 bases not matched to a gene. The CDR3 loop reads CASSTDRGSNQPQHF. CDR3 nucleotides: TGTGCCAGCAGCACGGACAGGGGTAGCAATCAGCCCCAGCATTTT.